The TCR beta chain under discussion was sequenced for a study of T cell repertoires in cytomegalovirus infection. Overall study context: A matching HLA type, together with CMV infection, was signaled by public TCR beta signatures.

In TCRdb, the reads were re-called with MiXCR into one record per CDR3 protein. The sample has about 330,000 distinct CDR3 sequences, roughly a third seen once; the top ten hold less than 15%. Comments on this clonotype: The antigen remains unidentified.

CDR1 and CDR2 (germline): SQVTM, ANQGSEA. This CDR3 has 11 residues. Trimming cost V 7 bases and J 2 bases, with 9 bases left between them. Study results and limitations: Adding up the frequency of public TCR beta families identified people who carried CMV plus the relevant HLA.

This sequence originates from a human donor in good health (CMV status not recorded). Some clones in this sample may be carry-over from other donors' samples. V gene TRBV29-1 combines with J gene TRBJ2-7; a weak D match, TRBD2 (5 bases). Sequencing was performed on cultured PBMCs, taken from culture after CMV antigen stimulation. CDR3 nucleotide sequence: TGCAGCGCCGGAGGTGCCTACGAGCAGTACTTC. It yields the protein CSAGGAYEQYF.